The TCR beta chain under discussion was sequenced for a study of tumor and adjacent non-tumor tissue in lung cancer. As for the study in general: On average, productive TCRbeta reads reached 4 million to 5 million per sample.

CDR3 size: 16 residues. V lost 10 bases and J 5 bases, leaving 23 bases between the germline ends. From germline, CDR1 is MDHEN and CDR2 SYDVKM. Three rounds of nested PCR, following a modified ARM-PCR protocol, produced the TCRbeta library. TCRdb fed the multiplex PCR reads into MiXCR, producing one record per CDR3 protein. In the table there are approximately 76,000 distinct CDR3 sequences, 55% to 70% of which are singletons. The template was RNA from unsorted bulk tissue. Between August and November 2014, newly diagnosed, chemotherapy-naive lung cancer patients underwent thoracic surgery in China. The sequenced material came from lung tumor tissue. This rearrangement joins TRBV28 to TRBJ2-2; D unclear. This TCR came from a woman in her 70s with non-small cell lung cancer. Here the CDR3 DNA reads TGTGCCACCCCCCAAGACGGCTCCTCTGTGACCGGGGAGCTGTTTTTT. Encoded protein: CATPQDGSSVTGELFF.